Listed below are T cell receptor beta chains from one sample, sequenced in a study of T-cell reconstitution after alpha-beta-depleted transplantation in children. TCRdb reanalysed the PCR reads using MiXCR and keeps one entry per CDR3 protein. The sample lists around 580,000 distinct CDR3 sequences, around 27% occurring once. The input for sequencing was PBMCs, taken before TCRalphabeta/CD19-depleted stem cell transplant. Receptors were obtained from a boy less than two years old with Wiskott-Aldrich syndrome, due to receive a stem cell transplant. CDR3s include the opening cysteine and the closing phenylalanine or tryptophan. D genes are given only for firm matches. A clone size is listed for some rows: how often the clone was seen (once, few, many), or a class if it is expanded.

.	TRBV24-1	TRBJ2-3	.	CATKPGPNVHTQYF	TGTGCCACCAAACCGGGACCGAATGTGCATACGCAGTATTTT
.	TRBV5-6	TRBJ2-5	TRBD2	CASSYASGRPETQYF	TGTGCCAGCAGCTACGCTAGCGGGAGGCCCGAGACCCAGTACTTC
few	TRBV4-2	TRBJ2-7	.	CASSQDMAYEQYF	TGTGCCAGCAGCCAAGATATGGCCTACGAGCAGTACTTC
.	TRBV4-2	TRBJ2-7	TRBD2	CASSQEGPSGLAYEQYF	TGTGCCAGCAGCCAAGAGGGTCCTAGCGGTCTAGCCTACGAGCAGTACTTC
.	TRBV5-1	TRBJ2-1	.	CASSLEGRGGLNEQFF	TGCGCCAGCAGCTTGGAGGGCAGGGGGGGTCTCAATGAGCAGTTCTTC
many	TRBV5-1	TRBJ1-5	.	CASSSAPPGANQPQHF	TGCGCCAGCAGCTCCGCTCCCCCAGGGGCCAATCAGCCCCAGCATTTT
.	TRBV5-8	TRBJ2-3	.	CASSVEQTDTQYF	TGTGCCAGCAGCGTCGAGCAAACAGATACGCAGTATTTT
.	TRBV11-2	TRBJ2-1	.	CASSLVRAYNEQFF	TGTGCCAGCAGCTTAGTAAGAGCTTACAATGAGCAGTTCTTC
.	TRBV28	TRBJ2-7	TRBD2	CASSQVAGGSTGEQYF	TGTGCCAGCAGTCAAGTAGCGGGAGGGAGTACAGGCGAGCAGTACTTC
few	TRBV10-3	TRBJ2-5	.	CAISTTGRETQYF	TGTGCCATCAGTACGACAGGGAGGGAGACCCAGTACTTC
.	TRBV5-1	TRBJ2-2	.	CASSLEQINTGELFF	TGCGCCAGCAGCTTGGAACAGATAAACACCGGGGAGCTGTTTTTT
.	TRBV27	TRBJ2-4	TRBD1	CASSWTGPLAKNIQYF	TGTGCCAGCAGCTGGACAGGTCCACTAGCCAAAAACATTCAGTACTTC
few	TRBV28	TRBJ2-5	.	CASSRLVSETQYF	TGTGCCAGCAGCCGACTAGTTTCAGAGACCCAGTACTTC
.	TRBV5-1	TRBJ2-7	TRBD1	CASSLQTGPYEQYF	TGCGCCAGCAGCCTACAGACAGGGCCCTACGAGCAGTACTTC
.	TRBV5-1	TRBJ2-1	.	CASSPSVNSYNEQFF	TGCGCCAGCAGCCCTAGCGTCAACTCCTACAATGAGCAGTTCTTC
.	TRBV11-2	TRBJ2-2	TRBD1	CASSARDSGTGELFF	TGTGCCAGCAGCGCCCGGGACAGCGGCACCGGGGAGCTGTTTTTT
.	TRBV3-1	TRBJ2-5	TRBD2	CASSQLRLAGDLETQYF	TGTGCCAGCAGCCAACTAAGACTAGCGGGAGATTTAGAGACCCAGTACTTC
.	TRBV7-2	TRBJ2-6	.	CASSLTLTGTGANVLTF	TGTGCCAGCAGCTTAACCCTTACAGGGACTGGGGCCAACGTCCTGACTTTC
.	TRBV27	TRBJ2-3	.	CASSLSQVTDTQYF	TGTGCCAGCAGTTTATCACAGGTCACAGATACGCAGTATTTT
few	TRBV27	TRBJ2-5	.	CASSFGLLQGETQYF	TGTGCCAGCAGTTTCGGGCTCCTCCAGGGAGAGACCCAGTACTTC
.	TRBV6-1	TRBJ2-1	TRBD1	CASTDRRTYNEQFF	TGTGCCAGTACGGACAGGCGAACCTACAATGAGCAGTTCTTC
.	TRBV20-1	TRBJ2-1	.	CSATRDAVSSYNEQFF	TGCAGTGCTACCCGGGATGCGGTAAGCTCCTACAATGAGCAGTTCTTC
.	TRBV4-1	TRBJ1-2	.	CASSQEGSGGSYGYTF	TGCGCCAGCAGCCAAGAAGGGTCTGGGGGCAGCTATGGCTACACCTTC
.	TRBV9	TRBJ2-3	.	CASSVEGGGSRRDTQYF	TGTGCCAGCAGCGTAGAAGGGGGCGGGAGTAGGAGAGATACGCAGTATTTT
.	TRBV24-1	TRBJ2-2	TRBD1	CATRGTGGAGELFF	TGTGCCACCAGAGGGACAGGGGGGGCCGGGGAGCTGTTTTTT
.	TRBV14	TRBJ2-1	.	CASSWGPNEQFF	TGTGCCAGCAGCTGGGGCCCCAATGAGCAGTTCTTC
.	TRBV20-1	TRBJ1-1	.	CSARTTGRTEAFF	TGCAGTGCTAGAACTACAGGGAGGACTGAAGCTTTCTTT
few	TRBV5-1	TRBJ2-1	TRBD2	CASSLVRGGYNEQFF	TGCGCCAGCAGCTTGGTTCGCGGGGGCTACAATGAGCAGTTCTTC
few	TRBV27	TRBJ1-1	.	CASSKEPNTEAFF	TGTGCCAGCAGTAAGGAACCGAACACTGAAGCTTTCTTT